These T cell receptor beta chains were read from a single sample in a study of early T cells in non-severe SARS-CoV-2 infection. TCRdb analysed the 5' RACE reads with MiXCR anew, one entry per CDR3 protein. Seen here are tens of thousands of distinct CDR3 sequences, around 12% observed once, and the top ten hold less than 4.5%. Sequencing was done on a sample of whole blood. These receptors were obtained from an adult who was a healthcare worker with PCR-confirmed SARS-CoV-2 infection or an uninfected control (not recorded which). Each CDR3 is given with its conserved first and last residue. D genes are given only for firm matches. Clone size appears in some rows only: once, few, many, or a class for an expanded clone.

clone size: few; J gene: TRBJ2-3; D gene: TRBD2; V gene: TRBV7-2; CDR3 DNA: TGTGCCTGGGGAGGGAGCACAGATACGCAGTATTTT; CDR3 protein: CAWGGSTDTQYF
clone size: many; J gene: TRBJ1-3; D gene: .; V gene: TRBV18; CDR3 DNA: TGTGCCAGCTCACCACCAGGCTCTGGAAACACCATATATTTT; CDR3 protein: CASSPPGSGNTIYF
clone size: many; J gene: TRBJ2-1; D gene: TRBD2; V gene: TRBV13; CDR3 DNA: TGTGCCAGCAGCGACGAGGGACTAGCGGGGGGTGAGCAGTTCTTC; CDR3 protein: CASSDEGLAGGEQFF
clone size: .; J gene: TRBJ2-5; D gene: TRBD2; V gene: TRBV2; CDR3 DNA: TGTGCCAGCAGTGCCTCCGAGCAGGTGCCCTTGTCGGGAGGGCAAGAGACCCAGTACTTC; CDR3 protein: CASSASEQVPLSGGQETQYF
clone size: few; J gene: TRBJ1-6; D gene: TRBD1; V gene: TRBV5-4; CDR3 DNA: TGTGCCAGCAGCTTTACAGGGGGGGCGTTT; CDR3 protein: CASSFTGGAF
clone size: few; J gene: TRBJ2-2; D gene: .; V gene: TRBV7-6; CDR3 DNA: TGTGCCAGCAGCCAGACAGGCTTGAACACCGGGGAGCTGTTTTTT; CDR3 protein: CASSQTGLNTGELFF
clone size: few; J gene: TRBJ1-3; D gene: .; V gene: TRBV20-1; CDR3 DNA: TGCAGTGCTAGTTTGGGATCTGGAAACACCATATATTTT; CDR3 protein: CSASLGSGNTIYF
clone size: many; J gene: TRBJ2-7; D gene: .; V gene: TRBV3-1; CDR3 DNA: TGTGCCAGCAGCCCCGAGGAAGGGCCCTTCTACGAGCAGTACTTC; CDR3 protein: CASSPEEGPFYEQYF
clone size: many; J gene: TRBJ1-5; D gene: .; V gene: TRBV3-1; CDR3 DNA: TGTGCCAGCAGCCATGGGCAGCCTCAGCCCCAGCATTTT; CDR3 protein: CASSHGQPQPQHF
clone size: few; J gene: TRBJ2-1; D gene: .; V gene: TRBV7-9; CDR3 DNA: TGTGCCAGCAGCTTAGCCTGGGATAGTAGCCCGACCTACAATGAGCAGTTCTTC; CDR3 protein: CASSLAWDSSPTYNEQFF
clone size: .; J gene: TRBJ2-4; D gene: TRBD1; V gene: TRBV27; CDR3 DNA: TGTGCCAGCAGTTCAGGGGGCGCGGGCAAAAACATTCAGTACTTC; CDR3 protein: CASSSGGAGKNIQYF
clone size: many; J gene: TRBJ2-1; D gene: TRBD2; V gene: TRBV11-1; CDR3 DNA: TGTGCCAGCAGCTTAAAACCCGAGCGGGAGGGCCGCAATGAGCAGTTCTTC; CDR3 protein: CASSLKPEREGRNEQFF
clone size: few; J gene: TRBJ2-7; D gene: .; V gene: TRBV7-8; CDR3 DNA: TGTGCCAGCAGCTTAGATAGGGGTTGGCAGTACTTC; CDR3 protein: CASSLDRGWQYF
clone size: .; J gene: TRBJ1-5; D gene: .; V gene: TRBV6-2/TRBV6-3; CDR3 DNA: TGTGCCAGCAGTTACCTTACGAGGGAACAGCCCCAGCATTTT; CDR3 protein: CASSYLTREQPQHF
clone size: .; J gene: TRBJ2-1; D gene: .; V gene: TRBV7-2; CDR3 DNA: TGTGCCAGCAGCTTAACCCCGTTTACAGGGGGGGGTGAGCAGTTCTTC; CDR3 protein: CASSLTPFTGGGEQFF
clone size: .; J gene: TRBJ2-5; D gene: .; V gene: TRBV7-6; CDR3 DNA: TGTGCCAGCAGCTTTGGGCTGCAAGAGACCCAGTACTTC; CDR3 protein: CASSFGLQETQYF
clone size: many; J gene: TRBJ2-7; D gene: .; V gene: TRBV6-1; CDR3 DNA: TGTGCCAGCGCTCCGGGCGGCGTGTACGAGCAGTACTTC; CDR3 protein: CASAPGGVYEQYF
clone size: .; J gene: TRBJ2-6; D gene: TRBD1; V gene: TRBV5-1; CDR3 DNA: TGCGCCAGCAGCAGTGCCGGGACAGAGAGCTCTGGGGCCAACGTCCTGACTTTC; CDR3 protein: CASSSAGTESSGANVLTF
clone size: .; J gene: TRBJ1-5; D gene: TRBD1; V gene: TRBV10-2; CDR3 DNA: TGCGCCAGCATCACAGGGACAGGGATTCAGCCCCAGCATTTT; CDR3 protein: CASITGTGIQPQHF
clone size: few; J gene: TRBJ1-2; D gene: .; V gene: TRBV9; CDR3 DNA: TGTGCCAGCAGCGCCGGCCGGGGGCAGGAGGGCTACACCTTC; CDR3 protein: CASSAGRGQEGYTF
clone size: .; J gene: TRBJ1-1; D gene: .; V gene: TRBV20-1; CDR3 DNA: TGCAGTGCTGCGGAGGGGGTGAACACTGAAGCTTTCTTT; CDR3 protein: CSAAEGVNTEAFF
clone size: .; J gene: TRBJ1-5; D gene: TRBD1; V gene: TRBV30; CDR3 DNA: TGTGCCTGGAGCCGGGAGGGGGCTCGGAATCAGCCCCAGCATTTT; CDR3 protein: CAWSREGARNQPQHF
clone size: .; J gene: TRBJ2-7; D gene: TRBD1; V gene: TRBV28; CDR3 DNA: TGTGCCAGCAGTTCGCCGACAGGGCGTGGATACGAGCAGTACTTC; CDR3 protein: CASSSPTGRGYEQYF
clone size: few; J gene: TRBJ2-7; D gene: .; V gene: TRBV30; CDR3 DNA: TGTGCCTGGAGTGTCGTGACAGGCATGAACGAGCAGTACTTC; CDR3 protein: CAWSVVTGMNEQYF
clone size: .; J gene: TRBJ1-4; D gene: TRBD1; V gene: TRBV28; CDR3 DNA: TGTGCCAGCAGTTTACGGGGGACAGGGTATGAAAAACTGTTTTTT; CDR3 protein: CASSLRGTGYEKLFF
clone size: few; J gene: TRBJ2-7; D gene: TRBD2; V gene: TRBV5-4; CDR3 DNA: TGTGCCAGCAGCTTGATGACTAGCGGGACCCACGAGCAGTACTTC; CDR3 protein: CASSLMTSGTHEQYF
clone size: .; J gene: TRBJ1-2; D gene: .; V gene: TRBV11-2; CDR3 DNA: TGTGTCAGCAGCCCCAGTCGGGTAGGCTATGGCTACACCTTC; CDR3 protein: CVSSPSRVGYGYTF
clone size: few; J gene: TRBJ1-1; D gene: TRBD1; V gene: TRBV6-1; CDR3 DNA: TGTGCCAGCATGGAGGACAGGGAGGGCACTGAAGCTTTCTTT; CDR3 protein: CASMEDREGTEAFF
clone size: many; J gene: TRBJ2-1; D gene: .; V gene: TRBV20-1; CDR3 DNA: TGCAGTGCTAGAGATTCATTTGGGGGTTTGTACGACAATGAGCAGTTCTTC; CDR3 protein: CSARDSFGGLYDNEQFF
clone size: .; J gene: TRBJ2-7; D gene: .; V gene: TRBV6-5; CDR3 DNA: TGTGCCAGCAGCCCCGGTCTAGCGACCAGCTCCTACGAGCAGTACTTC; CDR3 protein: CASSPGLATSSYEQYF
clone size: many; J gene: TRBJ1-4; D gene: .; V gene: TRBV28; CDR3 DNA: TGTGCCAGCAGTTTATCTCCGCGGCCAGGGACTAATGAAAAACTGTTTTTT; CDR3 protein: CASSLSPRPGTNEKLFF
clone size: few; J gene: TRBJ1-2; D gene: .; V gene: TRBV5-1; CDR3 DNA: TGCGCCAGCAGCGGAGATGCCAGTTATCAGGGCTACACCTTC; CDR3 protein: CASSGDASYQGYTF
clone size: few; J gene: TRBJ1-5; D gene: .; V gene: TRBV30; CDR3 DNA: TGTGCCTGGAGTCCAGCCGTGGCCCAGCCCCAGCATTTT; CDR3 protein: CAWSPAVAQPQHF
clone size: .; J gene: TRBJ1-2; D gene: .; V gene: TRBV9; CDR3 DNA: TGTGCCAGCAGCAGGACGGATACTAACTATGGCTACACCTTC; CDR3 protein: CASSRTDTNYGYTF
clone size: many; J gene: TRBJ2-7; D gene: TRBD1; V gene: TRBV20-1; CDR3 DNA: TGCAGTGCTACATTACAGGGGGGCGAGCAGTACTTC; CDR3 protein: CSATLQGGEQYF
clone size: .; J gene: TRBJ2-1; D gene: .; V gene: TRBV18; CDR3 DNA: TGTGCCAGCTCCCATGCCGAAGTTAGGGGTAATGAGCAGTTCTTC; CDR3 protein: CASSHAEVRGNEQFF
clone size: .; J gene: TRBJ2-3; D gene: TRBD2; V gene: TRBV12-3/TRBV12-4; CDR3 DNA: TGTGCCAGCAGTTTCTATACTAGCGGGGGCACAGATACGCAGTATTTT; CDR3 protein: CASSFYTSGGTDTQYF